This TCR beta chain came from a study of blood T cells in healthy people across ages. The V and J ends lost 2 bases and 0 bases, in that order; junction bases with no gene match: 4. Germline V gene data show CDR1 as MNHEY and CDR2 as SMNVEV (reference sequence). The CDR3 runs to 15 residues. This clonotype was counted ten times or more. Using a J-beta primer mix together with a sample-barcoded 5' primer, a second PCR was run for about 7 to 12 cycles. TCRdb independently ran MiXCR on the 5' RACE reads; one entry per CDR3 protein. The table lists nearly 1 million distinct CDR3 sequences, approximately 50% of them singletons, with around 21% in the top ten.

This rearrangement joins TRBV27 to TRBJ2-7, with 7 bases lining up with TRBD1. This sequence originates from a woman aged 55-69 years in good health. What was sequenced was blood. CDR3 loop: CASSLGTGVSYEQYF. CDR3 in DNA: TGTGCCAGCAGTTTAGGTACAGGGGTCTCCTACGAGCAGTACTTC.